This T cell receptor (beta chain) was captured in a study of cytomegalovirus exposure and HLA in healthy donors. Clones were sequenced by immunoSEQ multiplex PCR, and TCRdb holds only the in-frame ones, with some missing. The sample records 250,000 to 350,000 clones, around 90% being singletons. The donors formed part of the approximately 130-subject validation cohort, distinct from the roughly 700-subject first cohort. Germline CDR1 is LNHDA and CDR2 is SQIVND (reference sequence). The V and J ends lost 2 bases and 4 bases, in that order; junction bases with no gene match: 4. The CDR3 spans 14 residues. Findings of the study overall: Reports showed the classifier diagnosing cytomegalovirus status with high specificity and sensitivity. Usually a TCR sequence was rare, but some public TCRs were found in many donors. Some TCR beta chains (roughly 160 of them) were listed as cytomegalovirus-associated.

In the case of this clone: Its antigen remains unidentified.

This chain links TRBV19 with TRBJ1-2, with 7 bases aligning to TRBD1. Sequenced input: PBMCs. The TCR was taken from a woman younger than 45 in good health and CMV-seropositive. The CDR3 coding sequence is TGTGCCAGTAGTATAAAGACAGGGAGCTATGGCTACACCTTC. It encodes CASSIKTGSYGYTF.